This paragraph covers one T cell receptor beta chain sequence. Its matching antigen is unknown. PCR used 60 Vbeta primers and 13 Jbeta primers. Produced via immunoSEQ multiplex PCR; TCRdb's table is partial and in-frame only. Seen in this sample are around 40,000 clones; the ten most common clones hold 1% to 1.5%. The germline V gene encodes CDR1 SGHDT and CDR2 YYEEEE. V shed 4 bases and J shed 1 base, with 14 bases lying between them. The CDR3 length is 15 residues. The data were obtained in a study of cytomegalovirus exposure and HLA in healthy donors. The study's findings and limits: Most observed TCR sequences were rare, whereas some public TCRs were detected in many donors. Sequencing had likely introduced a cluster of highly shared sequence variants as an artifact. The study recorded 150 to 200 TCR beta chains that were cytomegalovirus-associated. Relative to equally common others, HLA-associated TCR beta chains showed greater clonal expansion in a later analysis.

This chain joins TRBV5-6 and TRBJ1-1, with TRBD1 as a possible D gene (6 bases). The receptor's source is a man in his thirties or forties in good health and CMV-seronegative. Sequenced sample: PBMCs. CDR3 coding DNA: TGTGCCAGCAGCCCCCGACAGGTATCGAACACTGAAGCTTTCTTT. The encoded protein is CASSPRQVSNTEAFF.